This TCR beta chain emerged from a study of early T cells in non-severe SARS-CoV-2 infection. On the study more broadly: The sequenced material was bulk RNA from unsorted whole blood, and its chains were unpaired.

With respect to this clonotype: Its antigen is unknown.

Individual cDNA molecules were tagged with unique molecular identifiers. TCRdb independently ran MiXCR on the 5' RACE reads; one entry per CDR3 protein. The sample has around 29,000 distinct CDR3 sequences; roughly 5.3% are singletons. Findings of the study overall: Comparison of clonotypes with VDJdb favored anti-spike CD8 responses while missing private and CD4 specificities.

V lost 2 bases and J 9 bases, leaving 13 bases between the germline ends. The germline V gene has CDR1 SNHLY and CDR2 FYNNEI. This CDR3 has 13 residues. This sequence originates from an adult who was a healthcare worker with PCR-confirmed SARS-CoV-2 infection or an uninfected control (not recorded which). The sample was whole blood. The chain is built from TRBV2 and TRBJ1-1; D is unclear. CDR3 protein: CASSEKSVDKAFF. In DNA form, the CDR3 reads TGTGCCAGCAGTGAAAAGTCGGTCGATAAAGCTTTCTTT.